The T cell receptor (beta chain) under discussion was sequenced for a study of shared clonotypes between healthy human individuals. Naive CD8 cells comprised CD45RO-negative, CCR7-positively selected cells, excluding terminally differentiated effector memory CD45RA+ cells. Notes on the study in general: The low donor count limited represented genetic and exposure-history diversity.

With regard to this clone: Antigen specificity is unknown.

CDR1 is MNHEY, CDR2 SMNVEV, per germline (reference sequence). Trimming at V came to 5 bases and at J to 5 bases, leaving 20 bases not matched to a gene. This CDR3 comprises 18 residues. When replicate PCRs were run on sorted subsets, they used around 200 ng DNA, around 33,000 T cell genomes. Produced via immunoSEQ multiplex PCR; TCRdb's table is partial and in-frame only. The sample lists about 590,000 clones, roughly 96% occurring once. V and J are TRBV27 and TRBJ2-5; 7 bases are shared with TRBD2. The sequenced sample consisted of naive CD8+ T cells sorted from blood. The TCR was taken from a woman aged 25 to 45 in good health. In nucleotides, the CDR3 is TGTGCCAGCAGTGAACTAGATGGGCGGGAGCGCCTTTTTGAGACCCAGTACTTC. Translating gives CASSELDGRERLFETQYF.